This T cell receptor (beta chain) was retrieved from a study of beta chain features in type 1 diabetes. Whole-study findings and limits: All four CD4+ subsets from Type 1 diabetes patients carried moderately but significantly shorter TCRB CDR3s.

The CDR3 runs 13 residues. Per the germline V gene, CDR1 is SGDLS and CDR2 is YYNGEE. The V end was cut by 4 bases, the J end by 4 bases, with 11 bases between. Since all of the isolated RNA was reverse transcribed, expressed TCRB transcripts were what got sequenced. Here immunoSEQ multiplex PCR was the method, and the copy in TCRdb shows in-frame clones only, minus some. The sample lists around 340,000 clones, about 20% occurring once. Of note for this clone: Antigen specificity is unknown.

Purities in excess of 95% were seen in all sorted populations. The J gene is TRBJ2-5, the V gene TRBV9; D is perhaps TRBD1 (6 bases). Sequences were obtained from naive CD4+ T cells from blood. This TCR derives from a woman between 18 and 30 years old in good health. The CDR3 DNA reads TGTGCCAGCAGCCCGATAGGGGGAGAGACCCAGTACTTC. This sequence encodes CASSPIGGETQYF.